The rows below give T cell receptor beta chains drawn from one sample of a study of blood T cell repertoires in COVID-19. Some clones are missing from TCRdb's copy, which holds only in-frame ones; the method was immunoSEQ multiplex PCR. This table holds more than 450,000 clones, roughly 87% found once. The sample consisted of PBMCs or T cells enriched from blood (not recorded which). Source of these receptors: a woman younger than 35 who had recovered from COVID-19. CDR3s include the opening cysteine and the closing phenylalanine or tryptophan. Each record gives: CDR3 DNA, CDR3 protein, D gene, J gene, clone size, V gene. D genes are given only for firm matches. Clone size appears in some rows only: once, few, many, or a class for an expanded clone.

CDR3nt: TGTGCCAGCGCCTCCGGGGGTGTGTACCAAGAGACCCAGTACTTC; CDR3aa: CASASGGVYQETQYF; d_gene: -; j_gene: TRBJ2-5; abundance: -; v_gene: TRBV9
CDR3nt: TGTGCCAGTAGTCCCGGGGGGGCCGACGAGCAGTACTTC; CDR3aa: CASSPGGADEQYF; d_gene: TRBD2; j_gene: TRBJ2-7; abundance: -; v_gene: TRBV19
CDR3nt: TGTGCCAGCAGTAAAGAGGTCATGGGGGGAAGGACGAATGAGCAGTTCTTC; CDR3aa: CASSKEVMGGRTNEQFF; d_gene: -; j_gene: TRBJ2-1; abundance: -; v_gene: TRBV11-3
CDR3nt: TGTGCCAGCAGCCCGTACAACCTATTATCAAACAGGGGGAGGGATGGCTACACCTTC; CDR3aa: CASSPYNLLSNRGRDGYTF; d_gene: TRBD1; j_gene: TRBJ1-2; abundance: few; v_gene: TRBV13
CDR3nt: TGTGCCAGCAGCCGCTCGGGACTAGCGGCCACAGATACGCAGTATTTT; CDR3aa: CASSRSGLAATDTQYF; d_gene: TRBD2; j_gene: TRBJ2-3; abundance: -; v_gene: TRBV5-4
CDR3nt: TGTGCCAGTAGTAAAGGAGGCGGGGATCTAGAAGCTTTCTTT; CDR3aa: CASSKGGGDLEAFF; d_gene: -; j_gene: TRBJ1-1; abundance: -; v_gene: TRBV19
CDR3nt: TGTGCCAGCAGTTACGGGCGCTCCCAATCACCCCTCCACTTT; CDR3aa: CASSYGRSQSPLHF; d_gene: -; j_gene: TRBJ1-6; abundance: -; v_gene: TRBV6-2/TRBV6-3
CDR3nt: TGTGCCAGCAGCCCTGGGGGGTTTGAGCAAGCTTTCTTT; CDR3aa: CASSPGGFEQAFF; d_gene: -; j_gene: TRBJ1-1; abundance: -; v_gene: TRBV7-8
CDR3nt: TGCGCCAGCAGTCCAGAGGGGGACAGGGATATTCAAGAGACCCAGTACTTC; CDR3aa: CASSPEGDRDIQETQYF; d_gene: TRBD1; j_gene: TRBJ2-5; abundance: -; v_gene: TRBV23-1
CDR3nt: TGTGCCAGCAGTTTAGGGGCAGTGGGAAACACCATATATTTT; CDR3aa: CASSLGAVGNTIYF; d_gene: -; j_gene: TRBJ1-3; abundance: -; v_gene: TRBV28
CDR3nt: TGTGCCAGCAGTTCGGGACAGCCCCCCTCCTACGAGCAGTACTTC; CDR3aa: CASSSGQPPSYEQYF; d_gene: TRBD1; j_gene: TRBJ2-7; abundance: once; v_gene: TRBV27
CDR3nt: TGTGCCAGCAGCCTTGGACTTCACACAGATACGCAGTATTTT; CDR3aa: CASSLGLHTDTQYF; d_gene: -; j_gene: TRBJ2-3; abundance: -; v_gene: TRBV7-3
CDR3nt: TGTGCTACGTATGGACAGGGCGACTATCTTGAAGCTTTCTTT; CDR3aa: CATYGQGDYLEAFF; d_gene: TRBD1; j_gene: TRBJ1-1; abundance: -; v_gene: TRBV30
CDR3nt: TGTGCCATTAAGACAGGGGGGATGGAAAACGGGGAGCTGTTTTTT; CDR3aa: CAIKTGGMENGELFF; d_gene: TRBD1; j_gene: TRBJ2-2; abundance: -; v_gene: TRBV19
CDR3nt: TGTGCCACCAGCAGGGGGGGACAGACTAATGAAAAACTGTTTTTT; CDR3aa: CATSRGGQTNEKLFF; d_gene: TRBD1; j_gene: TRBJ1-4; abundance: -; v_gene: TRBV15
CDR3nt: TGTGCCAGCAGTCCCCGGGACAGTAGGTTTTGTACTGAAGCTTTCTTT; CDR3aa: CASSPRDSRFCTEAFF; d_gene: TRBD1; j_gene: TRBJ1-1; abundance: few; v_gene: TRBV28
CDR3nt: TGTGCCAGCACCCCTAGCGGGGGAGATGAGCAGTTCTTC; CDR3aa: CASTPSGGDEQFF; d_gene: TRBD2; j_gene: TRBJ2-1; abundance: -; v_gene: TRBV2
CDR3nt: TGCGCCAGCAGCTTCACTCCGGGATCTAATTCACCCCTCCACTTT; CDR3aa: CASSFTPGSNSPLHF; d_gene: -; j_gene: TRBJ1-6; abundance: -; v_gene: TRBV5-1
CDR3nt: TGCGCCAGCAGCTTCGGCCTTGGGGAGGGGGAGACCCAGTACTTC; CDR3aa: CASSFGLGEGETQYF; d_gene: TRBD2; j_gene: TRBJ2-5; abundance: -; v_gene: TRBV5-1
CDR3nt: TGTGCCAGCAGTTTGTCGGGAGGCATGAACACTGAAGCTTTCTTT; CDR3aa: CASSLSGGMNTEAFF; d_gene: -; j_gene: TRBJ1-1; abundance: -; v_gene: TRBV27
CDR3nt: TGTGCCAGCAGCTTCCGGGACAGGCCCTACGAGCAGTACTTC; CDR3aa: CASSFRDRPYEQYF; d_gene: TRBD1; j_gene: TRBJ2-7; abundance: -; v_gene: TRBV5-6